This TCR beta chain is drawn from a study of beta chain features in type 1 diabetes (dated by TCRdb to about 2018). Concerning the study at large: Mean age, gender distribution, total cell number and subset yield did not differ between patients and healthy donors. A total of roughly 100,000,000 sorted cells were examined across all samples, and the number of cells per subset was strongly correlated with RNA yield. In the study, TCRB repertoires of sorted circulating CD4+ T cell subsets from recently diagnosed type 1 diabetes patients were compared with those of matched healthy donors. Whereas all 30 or so donors provided naive and central memory subsets, regulatory and stem cell-like memory subsets were isolated from just 8 patients and about 8 healthy donors. Results the study describes overall, beyond this receptor: Because cDNA was sequenced instead of genomic DNA, activated cells with high expression could be over-represented, although the groups did not differ in activation or CD3 levels. Because the HLA sub-analyses included only small numbers of individuals, any influence of HLA type on TCRB rearrangement was left unresolved. In all four CD4+ subsets, TCRB CDR3 length was moderately but significantly shorter in type 1 diabetes patients. At VDJ recombination sites, type 1 diabetes patients had fewer insertions and more deleted nucleotides, which implies abnormalities in thymic rearrangement. PCR might favor shorter templates, but patient and control samples were amplified and corrected together, so any skew would affect both groups equally. Naive, central memory and regulatory TCRB repertoires appeared more similar among patients than among healthy donors.

The entire amount of isolated RNA was reverse transcribed using the High Capacity cDNA Reverse Transcription Kit, so the sequenced TCRB transcripts were expressed ones. Naive, central memory and regulatory T cell samples underwent deep immunoSEQ sequencing, averaging about 3.57 million total reads per sample. Sorted cells were lysed in RLT buffer and RNA was extracted with DNase-treated RNeasy Micro or Mini kits, depending on cell number. To prevent cross-contamination, each cell subset was processed individually, whereas patient and healthy donor samples were processed jointly. Using the immunoSEQ multiplex PCR, TCRB sequences were amplified from cDNA into 87-bp fragments spanning the CDR3 region. Sequencing of the amplicons was done on the Illumina HiSeq platform. The authors' pipeline ran thus. PCR bias was corrected computationally using synthetic template baselines, and reads within Hamming distance 2 were collapsed, with unmergeable singletons discarded. Reads were aligned against IMGT so that V, D and J genes, CDR3 length and insertions or deletions at six rearrangement sites could be assigned. Clonotype counts were normalized to sorted cell number within each subset before computing true diversity and Gini coefficients with the tcR R package. Repertoire sharing was quantified using the overlap coefficient calculated on TCRB nucleotide sequences. Out-of-frame TCRB sequences from naive cells were analyzed as a proxy for the pre-selection repertoire. Here the immuneACCESS table is served through TCRdb, limited to in-frame sequences with V and J called. Missing clones are a known gap in these copies; in checked studies unresolved V genes cover under half, and the rest lacks a known reason. V and J calls and clone size are given by that table; D and trimming were obtained from the DNA. This sample has a few hundred thousand clones in its table, and about 23% of those were observed once. The ten largest clonotypes hold roughly 0.011% of the sample.

The CDR3 starts with the cysteine, ends with the phenylalanine, and has 14 residues. Kept here is only the CDR3 DNA, which spans 42 bases and is read in frame from base 1. The trim is 0 bases for V and 5 bases for J, with a gap of 10 bases between the germline ends. The germline V gene yields MGHRA for CDR1 and YSYEKL for CDR2. This clone was recorded a few times. No cognate antigen has been identified for it. No base quality information exists; no much larger clone differs at one position. A single peripheral blood draw of about 116 mL on average was collected from each donor into heparinised tubes. A BD FACSAria II was used to sort naive, central memory, regulatory and stem cell-like memory CD4+ T cells with a panel that included CD45RO, CCR7, CD25, CD127, CD95 and CD27. Every sorted population had a purity above 95%. Right away, PBMCs were isolated by Lymphoprep density gradient centrifugation and were stained directly, with no culture step. Samples were stained and sorted in pairs, with one healthy donor and one patient per experiment, so that batch effects were minimized.

The V and J genes are TRBV4-1 and TRBJ1-2; no D gene can be assigned with confidence. The sample comprised naive CD4+ T cells from blood. The cell subset or site label on this specimen signifies: true naive CD4+ T cells. This clonotype was sampled from a woman in her twenties or thirties with type 1 diabetes. The nucleotide sequence reads TGCGCCAGCAGCCAAGAAGAGGGCAGGTATGGCTACACCTTC. Its protein reads: CASSQEEGRYGYTF.